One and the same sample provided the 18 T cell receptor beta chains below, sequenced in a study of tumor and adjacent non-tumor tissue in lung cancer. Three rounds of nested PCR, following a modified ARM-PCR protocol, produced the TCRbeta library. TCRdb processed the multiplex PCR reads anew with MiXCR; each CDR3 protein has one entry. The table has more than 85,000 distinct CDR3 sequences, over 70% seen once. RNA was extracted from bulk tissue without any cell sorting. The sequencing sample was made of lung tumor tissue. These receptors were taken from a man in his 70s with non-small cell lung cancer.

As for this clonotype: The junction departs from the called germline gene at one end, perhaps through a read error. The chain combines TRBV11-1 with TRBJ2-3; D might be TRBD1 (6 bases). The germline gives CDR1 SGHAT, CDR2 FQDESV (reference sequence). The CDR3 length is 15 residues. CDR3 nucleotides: TGTGCCAGTAGCCTTTCCGGGACATATACAGGTACGCAGTATTTT. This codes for CASSLSGTYTGTQYF.

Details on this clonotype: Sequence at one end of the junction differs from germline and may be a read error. The CDR3 coding sequence is TGTGCCAGTAGTTATCGCCGAGCCCTGGGCTCACCCCTCTACTTT. Encoded protein: CASSYRRALGSPLYF. The chain uses TRBV12-3 or TRBV12-4 and TRBJ1-6; no clear D. CDR3 length: 15 amino acids.

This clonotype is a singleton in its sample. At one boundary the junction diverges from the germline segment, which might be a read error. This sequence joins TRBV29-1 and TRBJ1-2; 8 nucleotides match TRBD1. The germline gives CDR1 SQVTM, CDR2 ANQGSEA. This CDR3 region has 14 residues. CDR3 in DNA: TGCAGCGTTGAACCGGCAGGGGGCGGGTATAGCTACATCTTC. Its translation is CSVEPAGGGYSYIF. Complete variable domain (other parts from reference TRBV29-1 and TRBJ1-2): SAVISQKPSRDICQRGTSLTIQCQVDSQVTMMFWYRQQPGQSLTLIATANQGSEATYESGFVIDKFPISRPNLTFSTLTVSNMSPEDSSIYLCSVEPAGGGYSYIFGSGTRLTVV.

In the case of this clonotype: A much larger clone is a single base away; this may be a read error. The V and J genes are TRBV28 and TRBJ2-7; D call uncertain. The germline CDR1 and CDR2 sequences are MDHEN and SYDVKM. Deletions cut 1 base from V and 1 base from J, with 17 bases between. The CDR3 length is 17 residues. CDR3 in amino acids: CASSLSYLFHGSYEQYF. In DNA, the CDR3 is TGTGCCAGCAGTTTATCCTACTTGTTCCATGGTTCCTACGAGCAGTACTTC.

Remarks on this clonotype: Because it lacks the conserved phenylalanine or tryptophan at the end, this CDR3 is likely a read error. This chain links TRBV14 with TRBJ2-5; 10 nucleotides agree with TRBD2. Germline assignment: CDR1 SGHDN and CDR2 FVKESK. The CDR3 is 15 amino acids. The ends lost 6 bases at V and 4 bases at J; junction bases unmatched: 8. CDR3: CASSQLLAGIETQYL. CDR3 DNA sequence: TGTGCCAGCAGTCAACTACTAGCGGGAATAGAGACCCAGTACCTC.

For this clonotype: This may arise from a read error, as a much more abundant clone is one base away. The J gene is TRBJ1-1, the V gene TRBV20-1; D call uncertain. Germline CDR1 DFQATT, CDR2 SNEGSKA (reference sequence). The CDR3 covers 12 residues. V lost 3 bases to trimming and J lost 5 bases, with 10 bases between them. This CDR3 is CSASNGRTEAFF. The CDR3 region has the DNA TGCAGTGCTAGCAATGGAAGAACTGAAGCTTTCTTT.

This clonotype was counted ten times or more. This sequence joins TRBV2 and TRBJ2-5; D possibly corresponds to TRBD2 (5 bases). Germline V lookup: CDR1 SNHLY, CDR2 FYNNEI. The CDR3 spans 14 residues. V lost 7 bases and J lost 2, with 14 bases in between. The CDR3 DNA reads TGTGCCAGCAAGGCGGGCCCCCTACAAGAGACCCAGTACTTC. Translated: CASKAGPLQETQYF.

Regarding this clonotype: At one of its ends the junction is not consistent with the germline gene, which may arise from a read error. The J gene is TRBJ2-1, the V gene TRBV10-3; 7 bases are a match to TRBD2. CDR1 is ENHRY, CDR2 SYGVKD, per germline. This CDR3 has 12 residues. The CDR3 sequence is CAIGREIYEQFF. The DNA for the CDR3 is TGTGCCATCGGGCGGGAGATCTATGAGCAATTCTTC.

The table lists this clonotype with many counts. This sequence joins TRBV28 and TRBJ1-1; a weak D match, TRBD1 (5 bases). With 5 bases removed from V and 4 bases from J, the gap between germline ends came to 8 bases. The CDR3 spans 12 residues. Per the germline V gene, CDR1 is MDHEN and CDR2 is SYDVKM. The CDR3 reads CASSSRVTEAFF. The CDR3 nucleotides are TGTGCCAGCAGTAGCAGGGTCACTGAAGCTTTCTTT.

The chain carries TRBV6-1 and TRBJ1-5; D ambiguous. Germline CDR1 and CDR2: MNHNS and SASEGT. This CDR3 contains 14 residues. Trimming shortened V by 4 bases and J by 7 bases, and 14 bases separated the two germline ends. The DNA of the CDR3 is TGTGCCAGCAGTGCGGACGGGAGTAAACAGCCCCAGCATTTT. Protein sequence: CASSADGSKQPQHF.

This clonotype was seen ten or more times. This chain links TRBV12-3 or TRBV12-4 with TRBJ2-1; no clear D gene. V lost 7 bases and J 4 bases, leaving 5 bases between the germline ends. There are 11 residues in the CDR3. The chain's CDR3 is CASTTYNEQFF. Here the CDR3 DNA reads TGTGCCAGCACCACGTACAATGAGCAGTTCTTC.

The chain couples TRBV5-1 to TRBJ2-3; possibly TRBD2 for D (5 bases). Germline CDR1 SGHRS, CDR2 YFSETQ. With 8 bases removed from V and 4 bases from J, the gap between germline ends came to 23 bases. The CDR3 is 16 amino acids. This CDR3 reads CARSLGLDAYSDTQYF. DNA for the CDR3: TGCGCCAGGAGCCTAGGACTCGATGCTTATTCAGATACGCAGTATTTT. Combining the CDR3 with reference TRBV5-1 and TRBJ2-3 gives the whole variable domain KAGVTQTPRYLIKTRGQQVTLSCSPISGHRSVSWYQQTPGQGLQFLFEYFSETQRNKGNFPGRFSGRQFSNSRSEMNVSTLELGDSALYLCARSLGLDAYSDTQYFGPGTRLTVL.

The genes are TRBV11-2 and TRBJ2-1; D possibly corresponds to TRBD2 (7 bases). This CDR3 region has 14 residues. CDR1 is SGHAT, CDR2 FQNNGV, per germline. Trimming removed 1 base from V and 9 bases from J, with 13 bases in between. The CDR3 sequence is CASSLVGGASEQFF. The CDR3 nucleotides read TGTGCCAGCAGCTTAGTGGGGGGGGCTAGTGAGCAGTTCTTC.

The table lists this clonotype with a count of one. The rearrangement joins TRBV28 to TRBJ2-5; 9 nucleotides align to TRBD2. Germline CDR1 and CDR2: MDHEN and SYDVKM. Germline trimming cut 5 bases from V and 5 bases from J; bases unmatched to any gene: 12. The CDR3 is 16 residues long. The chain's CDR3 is CASSLWSGRPTETQYF. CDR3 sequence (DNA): TGTGCCAGCAGTCTTTGGAGCGGGAGGCCAACGGAGACCCAGTACTTC.

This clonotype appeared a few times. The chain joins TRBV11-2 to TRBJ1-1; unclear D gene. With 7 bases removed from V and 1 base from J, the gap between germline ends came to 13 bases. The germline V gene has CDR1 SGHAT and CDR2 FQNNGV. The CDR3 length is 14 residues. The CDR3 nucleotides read TGTGCCAGCACTATGGCAGGTGGGAACACTGAAGCTTTCTTT. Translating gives CASTMAGGNTEAFF.

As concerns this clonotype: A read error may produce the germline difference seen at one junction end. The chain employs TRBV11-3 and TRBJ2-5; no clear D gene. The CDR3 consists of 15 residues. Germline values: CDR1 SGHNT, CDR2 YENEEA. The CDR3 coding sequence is TGTGCCAGCAGCTTATGGATTAGTCTGCACGAGACTCAGTACTTC. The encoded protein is CASSLWISLHETQYF.

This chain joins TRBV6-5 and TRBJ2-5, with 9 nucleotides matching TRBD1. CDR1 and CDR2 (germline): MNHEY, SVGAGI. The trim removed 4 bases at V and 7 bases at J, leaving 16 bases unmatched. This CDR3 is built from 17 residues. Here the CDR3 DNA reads TGTGCCAGCAGTTCTGCCGGGACAGGGCTCCCACAAAGGACCCAGTACTTC. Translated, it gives CASSSAGTGLPQRTQYF.

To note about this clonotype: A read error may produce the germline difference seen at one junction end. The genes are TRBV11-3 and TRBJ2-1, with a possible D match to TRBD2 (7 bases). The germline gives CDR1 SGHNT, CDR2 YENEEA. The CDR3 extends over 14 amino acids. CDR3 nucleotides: TGTGCCAGCAACCCTAGGGGGGACTACAATGTGCAGTTCTTC. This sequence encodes CASNPRGDYNVQFF.